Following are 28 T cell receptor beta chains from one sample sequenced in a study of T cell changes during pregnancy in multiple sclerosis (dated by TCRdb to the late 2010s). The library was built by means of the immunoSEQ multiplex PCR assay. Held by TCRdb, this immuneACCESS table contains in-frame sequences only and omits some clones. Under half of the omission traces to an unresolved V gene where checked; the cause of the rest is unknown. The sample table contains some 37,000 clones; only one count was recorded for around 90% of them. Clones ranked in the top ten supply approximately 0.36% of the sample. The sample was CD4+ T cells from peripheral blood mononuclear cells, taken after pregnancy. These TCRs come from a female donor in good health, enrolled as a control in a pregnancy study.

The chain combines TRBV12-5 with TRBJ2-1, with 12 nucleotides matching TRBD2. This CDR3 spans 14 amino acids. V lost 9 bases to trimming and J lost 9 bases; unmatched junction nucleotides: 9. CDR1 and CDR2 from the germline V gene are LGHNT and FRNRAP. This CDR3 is CASRTSGRIGEQFF. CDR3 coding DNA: TGTGCTAGCCGTACTAGCGGGAGGATCGGTGAGCAGTTCTTC.

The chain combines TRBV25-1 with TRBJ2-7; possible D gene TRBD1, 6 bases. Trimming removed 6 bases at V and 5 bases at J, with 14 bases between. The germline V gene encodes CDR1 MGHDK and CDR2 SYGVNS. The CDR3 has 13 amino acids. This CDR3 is CASRLGQFHEQYF. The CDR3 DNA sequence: TGTGCCAGCAGACTAGGACAGTTCCACGAGCAGTACTTC.

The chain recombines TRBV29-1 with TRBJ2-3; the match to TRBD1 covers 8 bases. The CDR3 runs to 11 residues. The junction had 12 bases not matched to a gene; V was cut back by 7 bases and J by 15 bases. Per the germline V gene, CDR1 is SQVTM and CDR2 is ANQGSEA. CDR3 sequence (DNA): TGCAGCGGGGATCCAGGGACAGGCATTTATTTT. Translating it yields CSGDPGTGIYF.

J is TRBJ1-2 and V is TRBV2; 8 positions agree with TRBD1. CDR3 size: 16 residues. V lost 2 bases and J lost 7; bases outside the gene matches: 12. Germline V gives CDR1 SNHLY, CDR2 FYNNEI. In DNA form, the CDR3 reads TGTGCCAGCAGTGAATTCCTCGGGGCAGGGGGCGGTGGCTACACCTTC. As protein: CASSEFLGAGGGGYTF. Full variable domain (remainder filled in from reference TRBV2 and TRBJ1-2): EPEVTQTPSHQVTQMGQEVILRCVPISNHLYFYWYRQILGQKVEFLVSFYNNEISEKSEIFDDQFSVERPDGSNFTLKIRSTKLEDSAMYFCASSEFLGAGGGGYTFGSGTRLTVV.

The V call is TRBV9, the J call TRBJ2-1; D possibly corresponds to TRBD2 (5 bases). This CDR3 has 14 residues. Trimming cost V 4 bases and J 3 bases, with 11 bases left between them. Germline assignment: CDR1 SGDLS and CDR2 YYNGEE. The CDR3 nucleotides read TGTGCCAGCAGCCTGGAGGTAAACTACAATGAGCAGTTCTTC. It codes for CASSLEVNYNEQFF.

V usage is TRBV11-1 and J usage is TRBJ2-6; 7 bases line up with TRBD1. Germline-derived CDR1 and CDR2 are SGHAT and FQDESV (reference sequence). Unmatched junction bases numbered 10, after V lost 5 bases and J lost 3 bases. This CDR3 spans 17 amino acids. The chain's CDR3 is CASSRIPGQFGANVLTF. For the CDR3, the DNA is TGTGCCAGCAGCCGAATCCCGGGACAGTTTGGGGCCAACGTCCTGACTTTC.

DNA of the CDR3: TGTGCCAGCAGCCTCGAGGACAGGGGATATGGCTACACCTTC. Protein product: CASSLEDRGYGYTF. The rearrangement joins TRBV6-5 to TRBJ1-2; 9 bases map to TRBD1. The length of the CDR3 is 14 residues. The junction had 7 bases not matched to a gene; V was cut back by 6 bases and J by 5 bases. The germline V gene has CDR1 MNHEY and CDR2 SVGAGI.

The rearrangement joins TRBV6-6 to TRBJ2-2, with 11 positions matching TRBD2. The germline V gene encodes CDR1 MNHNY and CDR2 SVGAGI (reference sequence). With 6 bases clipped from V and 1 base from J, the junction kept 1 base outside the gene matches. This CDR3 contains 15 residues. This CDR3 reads CASSTSGGNTGELFF. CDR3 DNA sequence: TGTGCCAGCAGCACTAGCGGGGGGAACACCGGGGAGCTGTTTTTT.

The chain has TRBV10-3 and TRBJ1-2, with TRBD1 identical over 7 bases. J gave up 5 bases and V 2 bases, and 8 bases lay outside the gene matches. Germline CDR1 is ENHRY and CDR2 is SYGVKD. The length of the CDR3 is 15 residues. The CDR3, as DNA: TGTGCCATCAGTGAGGGGGCAGGGGGGTTTTATGGCTACACCTTC. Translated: CAISEGAGGFYGYTF.

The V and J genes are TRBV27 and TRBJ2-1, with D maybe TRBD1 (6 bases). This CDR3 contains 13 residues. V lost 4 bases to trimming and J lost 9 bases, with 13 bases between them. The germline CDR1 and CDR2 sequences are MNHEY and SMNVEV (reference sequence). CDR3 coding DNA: TGTGCCAGCAGTTACGCAGGGGTCGGTGAGCAGTTCTTC. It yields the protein CASSYAGVGEQFF.

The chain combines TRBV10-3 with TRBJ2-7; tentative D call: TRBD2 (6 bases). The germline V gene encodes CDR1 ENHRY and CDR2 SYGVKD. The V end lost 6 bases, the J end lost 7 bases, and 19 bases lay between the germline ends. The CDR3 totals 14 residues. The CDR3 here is CAIRGTESAGEQYF. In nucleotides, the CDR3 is TGTGCCATCAGAGGGACGGAGTCCGCGGGAGAGCAGTACTTC.

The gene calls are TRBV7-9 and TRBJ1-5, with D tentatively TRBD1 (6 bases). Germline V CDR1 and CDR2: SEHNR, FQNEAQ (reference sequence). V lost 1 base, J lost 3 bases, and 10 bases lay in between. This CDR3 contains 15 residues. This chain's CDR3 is CASSLEGVHNQPQHF. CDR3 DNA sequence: TGTGCCAGCAGCTTAGAGGGGGTCCACAATCAGCCCCAGCATTTT. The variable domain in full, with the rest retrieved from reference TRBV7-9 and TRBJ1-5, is DTGVSQNPRHKITKRGQNVTFRCDPISEHNRLYWYRQTLGQGPEFLTYFQNEAQLEKSRLLSDRFSAERPKGSFSTLEIQRTEQGDSAMYLCASSLEGVHNQPQHFGDGTRLSIL.

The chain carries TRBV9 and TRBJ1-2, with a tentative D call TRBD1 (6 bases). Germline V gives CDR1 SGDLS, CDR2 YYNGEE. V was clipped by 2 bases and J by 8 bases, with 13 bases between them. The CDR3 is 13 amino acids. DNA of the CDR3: TGTGCCAGCAGCGTCGGAAGCCAGGGGGGCTACACCTTC. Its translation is CASSVGSQGGYTF.

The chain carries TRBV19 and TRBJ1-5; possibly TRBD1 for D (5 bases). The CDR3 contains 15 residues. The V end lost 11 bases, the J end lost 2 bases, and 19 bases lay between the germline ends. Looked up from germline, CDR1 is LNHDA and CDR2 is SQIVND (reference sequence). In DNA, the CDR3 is TGTGCCGCAAGTCCAGGGTCCGCTGGCAATCAGCCCCAGCATTTT. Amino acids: CAASPGSAGNQPQHF.

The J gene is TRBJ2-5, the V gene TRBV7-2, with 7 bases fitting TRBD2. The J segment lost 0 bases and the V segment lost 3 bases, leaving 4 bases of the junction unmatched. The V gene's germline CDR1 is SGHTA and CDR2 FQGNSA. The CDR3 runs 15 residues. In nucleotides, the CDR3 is TGTGCCAGCAGCTTGGGGGGGTTAGACCAAGAGACCCAGTACTTC. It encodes CASSLGGLDQETQYF.

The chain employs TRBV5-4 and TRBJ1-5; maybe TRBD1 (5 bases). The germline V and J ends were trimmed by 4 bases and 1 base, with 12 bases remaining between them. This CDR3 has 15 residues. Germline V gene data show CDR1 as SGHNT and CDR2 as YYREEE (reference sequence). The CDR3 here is CASSVWWGSNQPQHF. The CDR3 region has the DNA TGTGCCAGCAGCGTGTGGTGGGGCAGCAATCAGCCCCAGCATTTT.

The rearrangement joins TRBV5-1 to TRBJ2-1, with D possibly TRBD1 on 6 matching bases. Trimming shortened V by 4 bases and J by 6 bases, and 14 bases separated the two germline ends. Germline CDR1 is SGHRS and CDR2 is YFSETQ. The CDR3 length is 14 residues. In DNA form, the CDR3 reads TGCGCCAGCAGCCCGGGGACAATTACCAATGAGCAGTTCTTC. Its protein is CASSPGTITNEQFF.

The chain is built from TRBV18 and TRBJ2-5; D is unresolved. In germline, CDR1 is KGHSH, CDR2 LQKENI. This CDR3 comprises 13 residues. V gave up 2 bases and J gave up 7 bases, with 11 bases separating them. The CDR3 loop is CASSPFTEGTQYF. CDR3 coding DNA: TGTGCCAGCTCACCATTCACAGAAGGGACCCAGTACTTC.

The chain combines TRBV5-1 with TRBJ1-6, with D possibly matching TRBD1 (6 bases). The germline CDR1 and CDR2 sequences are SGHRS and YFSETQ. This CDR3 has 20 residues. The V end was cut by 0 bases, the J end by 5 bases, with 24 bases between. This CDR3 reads CASSLVGRGTGSANNSPLHF. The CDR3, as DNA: TGCGCCAGCAGCTTGGTTGGCAGGGGAACGGGGAGCGCCAATAATTCACCCCTCCACTTT. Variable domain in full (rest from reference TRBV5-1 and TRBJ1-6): KAGVTQTPRYLIKTRGQQVTLSCSPISGHRSVSWYQQTPGQGLQFLFEYFSETQRNKGNFPGRFSGRQFSNSRSEMNVSTLELGDSALYLCASSLVGRGTGSANNSPLHFGNGTRLTVT.

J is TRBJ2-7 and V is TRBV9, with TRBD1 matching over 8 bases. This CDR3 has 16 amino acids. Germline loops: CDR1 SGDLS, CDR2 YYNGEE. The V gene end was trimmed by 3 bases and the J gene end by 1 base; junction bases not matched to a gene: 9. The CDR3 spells CASSASGTGLSYEQYF. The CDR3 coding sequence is TGTGCCAGCAGCGCCTCCGGGACAGGTTTATCCTACGAGCAGTACTTC.

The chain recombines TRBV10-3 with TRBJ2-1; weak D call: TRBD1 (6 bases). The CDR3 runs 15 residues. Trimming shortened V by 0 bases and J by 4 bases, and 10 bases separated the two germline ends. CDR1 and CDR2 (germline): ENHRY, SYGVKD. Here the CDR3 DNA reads TGTGCCATCAGTGAGTCACAGGGACCATACAATGAGCAGTTCTTC. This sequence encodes CAISESQGPYNEQFF.

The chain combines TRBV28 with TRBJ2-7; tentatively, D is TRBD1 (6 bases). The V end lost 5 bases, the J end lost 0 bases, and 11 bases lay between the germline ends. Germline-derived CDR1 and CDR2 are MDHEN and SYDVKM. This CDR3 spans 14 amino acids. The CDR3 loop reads CASSPDSRSYEQYF. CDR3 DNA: TGTGCCAGCAGTCCGGACAGCCGCTCCTACGAGCAGTACTTC.

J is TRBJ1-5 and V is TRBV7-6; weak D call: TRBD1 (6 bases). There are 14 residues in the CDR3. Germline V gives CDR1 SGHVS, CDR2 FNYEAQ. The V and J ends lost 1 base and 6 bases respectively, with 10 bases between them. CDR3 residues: CASSLGQAGQPQHF. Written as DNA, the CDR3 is TGTGCCAGCAGCTTAGGACAGGCGGGTCAGCCCCAGCATTTT.

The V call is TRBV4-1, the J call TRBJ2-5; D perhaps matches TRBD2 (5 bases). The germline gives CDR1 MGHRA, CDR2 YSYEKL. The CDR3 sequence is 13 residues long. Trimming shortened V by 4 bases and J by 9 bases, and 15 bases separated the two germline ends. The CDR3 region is CASSPIRRRPQYF. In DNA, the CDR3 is TGCGCCAGCAGCCCCATAAGGAGGAGACCCCAGTACTTC.

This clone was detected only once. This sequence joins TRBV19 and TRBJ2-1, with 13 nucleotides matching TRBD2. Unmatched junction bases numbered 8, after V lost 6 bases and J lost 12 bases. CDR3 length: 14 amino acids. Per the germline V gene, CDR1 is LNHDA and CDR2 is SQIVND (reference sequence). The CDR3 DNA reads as TGTGCCAGTAGCCGCGGGACTAGCGGGGTGGCGCAGTTCTTC. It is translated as CASSRGTSGVAQFF.

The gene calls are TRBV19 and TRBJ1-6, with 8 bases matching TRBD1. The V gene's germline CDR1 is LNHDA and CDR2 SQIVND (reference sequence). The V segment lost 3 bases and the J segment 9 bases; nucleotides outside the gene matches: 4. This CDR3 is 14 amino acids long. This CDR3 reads CASSMWTGSSPLHF. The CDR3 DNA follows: TGTGCCAGTAGTATGTGGACAGGGTCTTCACCCCTCCACTTT.

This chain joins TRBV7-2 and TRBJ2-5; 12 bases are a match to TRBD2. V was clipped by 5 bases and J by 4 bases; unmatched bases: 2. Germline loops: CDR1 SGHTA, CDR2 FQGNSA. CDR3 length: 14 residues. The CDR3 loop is CASSRLAGVETQYF. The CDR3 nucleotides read TGTGCCAGCAGCAGACTAGCGGGAGTAGAGACCCAGTACTTC.

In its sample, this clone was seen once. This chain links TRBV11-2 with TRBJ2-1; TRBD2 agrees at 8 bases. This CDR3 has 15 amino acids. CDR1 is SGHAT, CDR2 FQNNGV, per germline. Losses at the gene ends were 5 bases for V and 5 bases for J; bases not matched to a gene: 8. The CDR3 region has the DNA TGTGCCAGCAGCAACCCGGGACTAGGAAACAATGAGCAGTTCTTC. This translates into CASSNPGLGNNEQFF.